The 22 T cell receptor beta chains reported below all come from one sample, sequenced in a study of response to subunit inactivated influenza vaccine. Each CDR3 protein is one row after TCRdb ran MiXCR on the RT-PCR reads. The data contain roughly 630,000 distinct CDR3 sequences, less than 15% of them singletons. The sample consisted of PBMCs from blood, taken around 14 days before vaccination. The receptor set was obtained from a man aged 45-60 years who received an inactivated influenza vaccine.

The rearrangement uses TRBV5-1 and TRBJ2-3; 7 nucleotides agree with TRBD2. This CDR3 spans 16 amino acids. Trimming cost V 4 bases and J 2 bases; bases outside gene matches: 10. Germline V gene data show CDR1 as SGHRS and CDR2 as YFSETQ. The CDR3 DNA reads as TGCGCCAGCAGCCGGATCCCGAGCGGGGTCACAGATACGCAGTATTTT. Protein product: CASSRIPSGVTDTQYF.

This clonotype occurred once. The chain recombines TRBV19 with TRBJ1-1; TRBD1 aligns across 11 bases. The CDR3 runs to 18 residues. J gave up 11 bases and V 5 bases, and 22 bases lay outside the gene matches. Germline loops: CDR1 LNHDA, CDR2 SQIVND (reference sequence). CDR3 amino acids: CASSLISGQGAPRGLAFF. CDR3 coding DNA: TGTGCCAGTAGTTTAATCTCCGGACAGGGGGCGCCGCGGGGGCTGGCTTTCTTT. Combining the CDR3 with reference TRBV19 and TRBJ1-1 gives the whole variable domain DGGITQSPKYLFRKEGQNVTLSCEQNLNHDAMYWYRQDPGQGLRLIYYSQIVNDFQKGDIAEGYSVSREKKESFPLTVTSAQKNPTAFYLCASSLISGQGAPRGLAFFGQGTRLTVV.

The genes are TRBV5-1 and TRBJ2-4; D perhaps matches TRBD2 (6 bases). V was trimmed by 4 bases and J by 0 bases, leaving 14 bases between them. There are 16 residues in the CDR3. CDR1 and CDR2 from the germline V gene are SGHRS and YFSETQ. The CDR3 sequence is CASSTGTPVAKNIQYF. Here the CDR3 DNA reads TGCGCCAGCAGCACTGGGACTCCTGTAGCCAAAAACATTCAGTACTTC.

The chain couples TRBV27 to TRBJ1-1; 7 positions match TRBD1. With V trimmed by 5 bases and J by 5 bases, 8 bases remained unmatched. This CDR3 comprises 14 residues. CDR1 is MNHEY and CDR2 is SMNVEV in the germline V gene (reference sequence). CDR3: CASSPRQGTTEAFF. CDR3 in DNA: TGTGCCAGCAGTCCCCGACAGGGTACAACTGAAGCTTTCTTT.

This clonotype came up many times. V is TRBV9 and J is TRBJ2-1; D possibly uses TRBD1 or TRBD2 (5 bases each). The CDR3 runs 14 residues. CDR1 and CDR2 from the germline V gene are SGDLS and YYNGEE. With 2 bases removed from V and 5 bases from J, the gap between germline ends came to 11 bases. The CDR3 DNA follows: TGTGCCAGCAGCGTGGGGGTTTCTGACAATGAGCAGTTCTTC. Translating it yields CASSVGVSDNEQFF. Together with reference TRBV9 and TRBJ2-1, the CDR3 gives the full variable domain: DSGVTQTPKHLITATGQRVTLRCSPRSGDLSVYWYQQSLDQGLQFLIQYYNGEERAKGNILERFSAQQFPDLHSELNLSSLELGDSALYFCASSVGVSDNEQFFGPGTRLTVL.

The chain recombines TRBV14 with TRBJ2-7, with a weak D call TRBD1 (5 bases). Looked up from germline, CDR1 is SGHDN and CDR2 is FVKESK. With 4 bases removed from V and 4 bases from J, the gap between germline ends came to 17 bases. The CDR3 loop spans 15 amino acids. As DNA, the CDR3 is TGTGCCAGCAGCCGACAAGGGGTCCGTGGGTACGAGCAGTACTTC. Protein: CASSRQGVRGYEQYF.

V is TRBV20-1 and J is TRBJ2-3; D is unclear. Germline CDR1 DFQATT, CDR2 SNEGSKA (reference sequence). Trimming took 1 base from V and 6 from J, leaving 8 bases between them. The CDR3 extends over 12 amino acids. CDR3 sequence reads: CSARVLADTQYF. For the CDR3, the DNA is TGCAGTGCTAGAGTTCTGGCCGATACGCAGTATTTT.

This clonotype was seen repeatedly, ten times or more. The chain uses TRBV27 and TRBJ2-7, with TRBD1 matching 10 bases. V gave up 10 bases and J gave up 5 bases; unmatched junction bases: 8. Germline V gene sequence: CDR1 MNHEY, CDR2 SMNVEV (reference sequence). This CDR3 comprises 13 residues. CDR3 DNA: TGTGCCACTAAGGGACAGGGGTATGACGAGCAGTACTTC. Its protein is CATKGQGYDEQYF.

The chain recombines TRBV25-1 with TRBJ2-5; 10 bases fit TRBD2. The junction had 11 bases not matched to a gene; V was cut back by 2 bases and J by 5 bases. Germline CDR1 is MGHDK and CDR2 is SYGVNS. The CDR3 covers 17 residues. CDR3 bases: TGTGCCAGCAGTGAAGGGCCAAAAGCGGGGGGGCCGGAGACCCAGTACTTC. This gives the protein CASSEGPKAGGPETQYF.

This clonotype was observed a few times. V is TRBV5-1 and J is TRBJ1-1; the D gene is possibly TRBD1 (5 bases). Germline V gene data show CDR1 as SGHRS and CDR2 as YFSETQ. V lost 4 bases, J lost 4 bases, and 17 bases lay in between. This CDR3 is built from 15 residues. The CDR3 DNA sequence: TGCGCCAGCAGCCTTGGGGGGGTGCTGGCCACTGAAGCTTTCTTT. This gives the protein CASSLGGVLATEAFF.

J is TRBJ2-5 and V is TRBV6-4; D gene ambiguous. Trimming shortened V by 2 bases and J by 5 bases, and 15 bases separated the two germline ends. This CDR3 region has 15 residues. Germline CDR1 is MRHNA and CDR2 is SNTAGT. The CDR3 loop reads CASSDRALVEETQYF. The CDR3 bases are TGTGCCAGCAGTGACAGGGCCTTGGTTGAGGAGACCCAGTACTTC.

Here the CDR3 DNA reads TGTGCCAGCAGCCAACACAGCCGACCCAGCACAGATACGCAGTATTTT. Encoded protein: CASSQHSRPSTDTQYF. The gene calls are TRBV3-1 and TRBJ2-3; the D is unclear. Germline V CDR1 and CDR2: LGHDT, YNNKEL (reference sequence). This CDR3 has 16 amino acids. With 2 bases removed from V and 0 bases from J, the gap between germline ends came to 12 bases.

This clonotype was observed many times. The chain joins TRBV12-3 or TRBV12-4 to TRBJ2-2; D may match TRBD1 or TRBD2 (5 bases each). Trimming pared 0 bases from V and 5 bases from J, leaving 10 bases between. The CDR3 totals 15 residues. The DNA for the CDR3 is TGTGCCAGCAGTTTAGCGGGACGACCAACCGGGGAGCTGTTTTTT. This sequence encodes CASSLAGRPTGELFF.

This clonotype has only a few counts. This chain connects TRBV5-1 to TRBJ1-2; the D is unclear. Deletions cut 0 bases from V and 8 bases from J, with 14 bases between. The CDR3 extends over 14 amino acids. Per germline, CDR1 SGHRS and CDR2 YFSETQ. CDR3 bases: TGCGCCAGCAGCTTGGATGGAGGGCAAAGGGGCTACACCTTC. As protein: CASSLDGGQRGYTF.

This clonotype was seen ten or more times. V is TRBV6-2 or TRBV6-3 and J is TRBJ2-7; TRBD2 matches 8 bases. This CDR3 comprises 14 residues. The J segment lost 3 bases and the V segment lost 6 bases, leaving 7 bases of the junction unmatched. Germline CDR1 MNHEY, CDR2 SVGEGT. The CDR3 loop reads CASSTGGNYYEQYF. CDR3 coding DNA: TGTGCCAGCAGCACGGGAGGGAACTACTACGAGCAGTACTTC.

This clonotype was seen more than once but under ten times. J is TRBJ2-7 and V is TRBV12-3 or TRBV12-4; TRBD1 is a possible D gene (6 bases). Trimming shortened V by 8 bases and J by 0 bases, and 11 bases separated the two germline ends. The CDR3 runs to 13 residues. The CDR3 loop is CASGDTLSYEQYF. The CDR3 bases are TGTGCCAGCGGGGACACCCTCTCCTACGAGCAGTACTTC.

V usage is TRBV6-2 or TRBV6-3 and J usage is TRBJ2-1; possible D gene TRBD2, 6 bases. CDR3 length equals 16 residues. The V end lost 0 bases, the J end lost 6 bases, and 15 bases lay between the germline ends. Germline V gives CDR1 MNHEY, CDR2 SVGEGT. CDR3 nucleotide sequence: TGTGCCAGCAGTTACTCGAGGAGTGCGGGATTCAATGAGCAGTTCTTC. Encoded protein: CASSYSRSAGFNEQFF.

The V and J genes are TRBV18 and TRBJ2-1, with a tentative D call TRBD2 (5 bases). Germline V gene data show CDR1 as KGHSH and CDR2 as LQKENI. Trimming left V 3 bases short and J 5 bases short, with 14 bases between. CDR3 length equals 15 residues. The CDR3 here is CASSPPGQTNNEQFF. DNA of the CDR3: TGTGCCAGCTCACCCCCGGGTCAGACTAACAATGAGCAGTTCTTC. Drawing the rest from reference TRBV18 and TRBJ2-1, the complete variable domain is NAGVMQNPRHLVRRRGQEARLRCSPMKGHSHVYWYRQLPEEGLKFMVYLQKENIIDESGMPKERFSAEFPKEGPSILRIQQVVRGDSAAYFCASSPPGQTNNEQFFGPGTRLTVL.

This clonotype came up a few times. V gene TRBV5-6 combines with J gene TRBJ2-2; D gene uncertain. Germline V gene sequence: CDR1 SGHDT, CDR2 YYEEEE. The CDR3 totals 13 residues. Trimming removed 0 bases from V and 3 bases from J, with 3 bases in between. The CDR3 coding sequence is TGTGCCAGCAGCTTGGATGACACCGGGGAGCTGTTTTTT. Encoded protein: CASSLDDTGELFF.

This clonotype was counted at least ten times. This chain links TRBV5-1 with TRBJ2-1, with 10 bases matching TRBD2. Germline assignment: CDR1 SGHRS and CDR2 YFSETQ. CDR3 length: 16 amino acids. V was clipped by 1 base and J by 5 bases; unmatched bases: 6. Here the CDR3 DNA reads TGCGCCAGCAGCTTGTGGGGACTAGCGAACAACAATGAGCAGTTCTTC. It codes for CASSLWGLANNNEQFF.

This clonotype was observed many times. The rearrangement joins TRBV5-1 to TRBJ2-1; D remains ambiguous. This CDR3 has 16 amino acids. Trimming took off 0 bases at V and 0 bases at J, with 10 bases between the two ends. The germline V gene encodes CDR1 SGHRS and CDR2 YFSETQ. The CDR3 nucleotides read TGCGCCAGCAGCTTGGAGGCTGCCAGCTCCTACAATGAGCAGTTCTTC. It translates to CASSLEAASSYNEQFF.

The chain is built from TRBV4-3 and TRBJ2-4; 16 bases are shared with TRBD2. The germline gives CDR1 LGHNA, CDR2 YSLEER. V was pared by 0 bases and J by 5 bases, with 10 bases of the junction left unmatched. The CDR3 extends over 20 amino acids. CDR3 DNA sequence: TGCGCCAGCAGCCAAGAAGGGACTAGCGGGGGGGCCGGGTCACAAAACATTCAGTACTTC. It specifies CASSQEGTSGGAGSQNIQYF.